A single sample gave rise to the 8 T cell receptor beta chains below, sequenced in a study of T-cell memory formation after mild COVID-19. A single record per CDR3 protein comes from TCRdb applying MiXCR to the 5' RACE reads. The sample includes roughly 160,000 distinct CDR3 sequences, 10% to 15% of them seen just once. Sequenced input: PBMCs or a T cell subset sorted from them (not recorded which). These receptors came from a man between 18 and 29 years old who had mild COVID-19 (a few samples of this study predate the infection). Cell type and time point are not known.

The gene calls are TRBV5-6 and TRBJ2-1; TRBD1 might be the D (6 bases). CDR3 length: 13 residues. V was shortened by 4 bases and J by 5 bases, with 10 bases between the two germline ends. CDR1 and CDR2 (germline): SGHDT, YYEEEE. Here the CDR3 reads CASSMGHNNEQFF. The DNA of the CDR3 is TGTGCCAGCAGCATGGGACACAACAATGAGCAGTTCTTC.

The V and J genes are TRBV7-9 and TRBJ2-3, with D possibly matching TRBD1 (5 bases). The CDR3 extends over 15 amino acids. Trimming pared 5 bases from V and 0 bases from J, leaving 12 bases between. From germline, CDR1 is SEHNR and CDR2 FQNEAQ (reference sequence). This chain's CDR3 is CASSTQGTSTDTQYF. Written as DNA, the CDR3 is TGTGCCAGCAGCACCCAGGGAACTAGCACAGATACGCAGTATTTT.

This clonotype appeared a few times. The J gene is TRBJ2-2, the V gene TRBV9; D is unresolved. Between the trimmed V and J ends, which lost 0 bases and 1 base, there was a span of 4 bases. This CDR3 spans 14 amino acids. Germline values: CDR1 SGDLS, CDR2 YYNGEE. As DNA, the CDR3 is TGTGCCAGCAGCGTAGTGGGGAACACCGGGGAGCTGTTTTTT. Protein product: CASSVVGNTGELFF.

This clonotype was detected only a few times. This chain links TRBV15 with TRBJ2-1; D may be TRBD1 (5 bases). Germline CDR1 is LNHNV and CDR2 is YYDKDF (reference sequence). Trimming took 0 bases from V and 10 from J, leaving 19 bases between them. This CDR3 has 16 amino acids. CDR3 coding DNA: TGTGCCACCAGCAGAGATGGGGCCCGGCCAGGCGAGGAGCAGTTCTTC. Protein sequence: CATSRDGARPGEEQFF. Together with reference TRBV15 and TRBJ2-1, the CDR3 gives the full variable domain: DAMVIQNPRYQVTQFGKPVTLSCSQTLNHNVMYWYQQKSSQAPKLLFHYYDKDFNNEADTPDNFQSRRPNTSFCFLDIRSPGLGDTAMYLCATSRDGARPGEEQFFGPGTRLTVL.

V is TRBV10-3 and J is TRBJ1-5; 10 bases agree with TRBD1. V dropped 4 bases and J dropped 6; count of bases not matched to a gene: 3. Germline values: CDR1 ENHRY, CDR2 SYGVKD. The CDR3 consists of 14 residues. This CDR3 reads CAISGTGGGQPQHF. The CDR3 bases are TGTGCCATCAGTGGGACAGGGGGTGGTCAGCCCCAGCATTTT.

The V gene is TRBV28, the J gene TRBJ2-4; D is possibly TRBD1 (6 bases). Trimming removed 3 bases at V and 0 bases at J, with 9 bases between. CDR1 is MDHEN and CDR2 is SYDVKM in the germline V gene. The CDR3 totals 15 residues. For the CDR3, the DNA is TGTGCCAGCAGTTTGACAGGCCTAGCCAAAAACATTCAGTACTTC. Protein product: CASSLTGLAKNIQYF.

The rearrangement uses TRBV11-2 and TRBJ1-5; 7 bases agree with TRBD1. With V trimmed by 5 bases and J by 2 bases, 6 bases remained unmatched. This CDR3 has 15 amino acids. From germline, CDR1 is SGHAT and CDR2 FQNNGV. The CDR3 coding sequence is TGTGCCAGCAGCCACGACAGGGTTGGCAATCAGCCCCAGCATTTT. Translated, it gives CASSHDRVGNQPQHF.

This clonotype was picked up a small number of times. V gene TRBV5-1 combines with J gene TRBJ1-3; 7 bases align to TRBD1. CDR1 is SGHRS, CDR2 YFSETQ, per germline. Trimming removed 4 bases from V and 0 bases from J; junction bases left unmatched: 13. The CDR3 is made up of 18 amino acids. CDR3 DNA: TGCGCCAGCAGCATCGGGACAGTCCGATGGGGCTCTGGAAACACCATATATTTT. It codes for CASSIGTVRWGSGNTIYF.